The TCR beta chain under discussion was sequenced for a study of blood T cells in healthy people across ages. Whole-study context: Capture by template switching was about one barcoded beta molecule per two T cells. Points from the study as a whole: There was no known CMV status for donors, so expanded clonotype changes were possibly confounded.

Worth noting for this clonotype: Its cognate antigen is unknown.

A J-beta primer mix and a sample-barcoded 5' primer were used in a second PCR of roughly 6 to 12 cycles. Sequencing of every sample gave 3 million or more CDR3-containing paired-end reads. MiXCR was run by TCRdb on the 5' RACE reads, yielding one entry per CDR3 protein. The data contain around 320,000 distinct CDR3 sequences, around 29% of them singletons. Germline CDR1 reads LNHDA; CDR2 reads SQIVND (reference sequence). The CDR3 totals 14 residues. V lost 3 bases to trimming and J lost 1 base, with 6 bases between them. V is TRBV19 and J is TRBJ2-2; D is perhaps TRBD2 (5 bases). The sample consisted of blood. This clonotype was sampled from a woman in her 70s in good health. Written as DNA, the CDR3 is TGTGCCAGTAGTATTGGAGGGAACACCGGGGAGCTGTTTTTT. Encoded protein: CASSIGGNTGELFF.